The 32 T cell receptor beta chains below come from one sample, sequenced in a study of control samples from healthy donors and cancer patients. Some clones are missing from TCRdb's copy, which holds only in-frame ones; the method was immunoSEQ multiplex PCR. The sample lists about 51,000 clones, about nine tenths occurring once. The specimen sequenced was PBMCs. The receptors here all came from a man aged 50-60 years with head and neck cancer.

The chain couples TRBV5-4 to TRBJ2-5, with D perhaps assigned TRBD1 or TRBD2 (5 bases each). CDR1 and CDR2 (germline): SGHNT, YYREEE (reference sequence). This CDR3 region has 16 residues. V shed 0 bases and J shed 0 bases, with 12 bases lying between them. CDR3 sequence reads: CASSLEGSSYQETQYF. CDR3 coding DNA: TGTGCCAGCAGCTTGGAGGGGAGTTCGTACCAAGAGACCCAGTACTTC.

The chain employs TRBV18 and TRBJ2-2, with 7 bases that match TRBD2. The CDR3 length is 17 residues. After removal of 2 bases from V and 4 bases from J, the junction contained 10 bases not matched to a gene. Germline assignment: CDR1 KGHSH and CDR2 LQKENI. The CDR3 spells CASSPYPAGVLTGELFF. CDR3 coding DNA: TGTGCCAGCTCACCATATCCTGCGGGAGTACTCACCGGGGAGCTGTTTTTT.

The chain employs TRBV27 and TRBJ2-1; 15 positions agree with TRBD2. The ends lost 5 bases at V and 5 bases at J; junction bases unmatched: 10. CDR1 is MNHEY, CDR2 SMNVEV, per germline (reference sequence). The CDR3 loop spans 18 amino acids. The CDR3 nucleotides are TGTGCCAGCAGTATCGGACTAGCGGGAGGGTGGCAGAACAATGAGCAGTTCTTC. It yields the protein CASSIGLAGGWQNNEQFF.

CDR3 nucleotide sequence: TGTGCCAGCAGTTTGATGAGATCCGGGGAGCTGTTTTTT. This sequence encodes CASSLMRSGELFF. The chain links TRBV12-3 or TRBV12-4 to TRBJ2-2; no clear D gene. The CDR3 spans 13 residues. The V end lost 3 bases, the J end lost 6 bases, and 8 bases lay between the germline ends.

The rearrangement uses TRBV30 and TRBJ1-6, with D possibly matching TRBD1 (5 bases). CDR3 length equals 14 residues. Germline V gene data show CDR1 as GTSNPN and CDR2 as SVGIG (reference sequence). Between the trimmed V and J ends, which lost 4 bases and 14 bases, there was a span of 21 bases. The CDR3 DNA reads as TGTGCCTGGATGGCGGGACTTCGAGATACAGCCCTCCACTTT. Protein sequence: CAWMAGLRDTALHF.

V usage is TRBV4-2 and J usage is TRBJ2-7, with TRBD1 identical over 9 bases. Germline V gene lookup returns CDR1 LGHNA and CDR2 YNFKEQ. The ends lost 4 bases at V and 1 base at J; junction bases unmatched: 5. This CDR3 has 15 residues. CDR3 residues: CASSLGQGGSYEQYF. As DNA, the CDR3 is TGTGCCAGCAGCCTGGGACAGGGAGGGTCCTACGAGCAGTACTTC.

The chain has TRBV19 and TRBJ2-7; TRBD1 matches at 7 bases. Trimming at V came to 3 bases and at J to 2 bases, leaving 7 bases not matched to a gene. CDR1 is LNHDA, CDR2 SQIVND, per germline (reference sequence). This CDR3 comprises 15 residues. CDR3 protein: CASSIIGGQTYEQYF. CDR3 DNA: TGTGCCAGTAGTATTATAGGGGGCCAGACCTACGAGCAGTACTTC.

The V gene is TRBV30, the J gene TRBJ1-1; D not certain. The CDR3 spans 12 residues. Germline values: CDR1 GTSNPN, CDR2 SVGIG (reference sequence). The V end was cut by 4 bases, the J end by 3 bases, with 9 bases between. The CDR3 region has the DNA TGTGCCTGGATGACTTGGGACACTGAAGCTTTCTTT. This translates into CAWMTWDTEAFF.

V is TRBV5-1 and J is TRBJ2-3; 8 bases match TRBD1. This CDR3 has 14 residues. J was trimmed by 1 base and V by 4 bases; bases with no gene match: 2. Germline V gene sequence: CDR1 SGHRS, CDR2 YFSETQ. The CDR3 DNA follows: TGCGCCAGCAGCCCGGGACAGGGCACAGATACGCAGTATTTT. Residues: CASSPGQGTDTQYF. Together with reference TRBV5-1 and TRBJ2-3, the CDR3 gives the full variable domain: KAGVTQTPRYLIKTRGQQVTLSCSPISGHRSVSWYQQTPGQGLQFLFEYFSETQRNKGNFPGRFSGRQFSNSRSEMNVSTLELGDSALYLCASSPGQGTDTQYFGPGTRLTVL.

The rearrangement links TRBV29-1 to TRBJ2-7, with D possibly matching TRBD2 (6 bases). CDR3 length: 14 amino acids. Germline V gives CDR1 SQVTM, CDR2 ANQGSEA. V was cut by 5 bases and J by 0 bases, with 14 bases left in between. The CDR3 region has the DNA TGCAGCGTTTTAGGGGTAGCGGACTCCTACGAGCAGTACTTC. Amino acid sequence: CSVLGVADSYEQYF.

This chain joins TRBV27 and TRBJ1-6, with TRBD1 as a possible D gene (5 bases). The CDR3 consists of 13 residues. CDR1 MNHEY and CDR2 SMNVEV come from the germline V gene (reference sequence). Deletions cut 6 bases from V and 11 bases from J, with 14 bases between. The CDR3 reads CASRNAGVTPLHF. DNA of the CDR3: TGTGCCAGCAGGAACGCGGGGGTAACACCCCTCCACTTT.

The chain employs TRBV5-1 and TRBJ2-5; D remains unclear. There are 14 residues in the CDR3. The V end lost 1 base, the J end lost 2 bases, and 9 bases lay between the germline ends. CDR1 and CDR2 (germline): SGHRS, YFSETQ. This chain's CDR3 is CASSLLGIQETQYF. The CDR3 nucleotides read TGCGCCAGCAGCTTGTTGGGGATACAAGAGACCCAGTACTTC.

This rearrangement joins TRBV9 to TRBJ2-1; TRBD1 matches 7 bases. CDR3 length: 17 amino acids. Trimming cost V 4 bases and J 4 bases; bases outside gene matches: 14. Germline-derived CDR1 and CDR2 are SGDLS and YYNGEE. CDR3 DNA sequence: TGTGCCAGCAGCCTAACGAGGGGGCCGGCAGCGTACAATGAGCAGTTCTTC. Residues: CASSLTRGPAAYNEQFF.

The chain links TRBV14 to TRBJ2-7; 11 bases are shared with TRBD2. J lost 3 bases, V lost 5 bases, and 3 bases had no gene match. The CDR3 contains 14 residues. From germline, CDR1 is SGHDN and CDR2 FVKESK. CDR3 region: CASSYTSGGYEQYF. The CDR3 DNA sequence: TGTGCCAGCAGCTACACTAGCGGGGGCTACGAGCAGTACTTC.

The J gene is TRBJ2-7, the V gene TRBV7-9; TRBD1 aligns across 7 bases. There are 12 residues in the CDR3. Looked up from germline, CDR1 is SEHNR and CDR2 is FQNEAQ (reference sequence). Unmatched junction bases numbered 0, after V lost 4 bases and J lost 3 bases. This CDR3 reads CASSWDSYEQYF. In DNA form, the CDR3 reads TGTGCCAGCAGCTGGGACAGCTACGAGCAGTACTTC.

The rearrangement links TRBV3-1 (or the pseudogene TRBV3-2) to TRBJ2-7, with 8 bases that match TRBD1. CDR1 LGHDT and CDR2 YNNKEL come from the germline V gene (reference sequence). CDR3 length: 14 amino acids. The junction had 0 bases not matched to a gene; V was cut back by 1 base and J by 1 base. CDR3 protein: CASSQGTGSYEQYF. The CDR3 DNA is TGTGCCAGCAGCCAAGGGACAGGGTCCTACGAGCAGTACTTC.

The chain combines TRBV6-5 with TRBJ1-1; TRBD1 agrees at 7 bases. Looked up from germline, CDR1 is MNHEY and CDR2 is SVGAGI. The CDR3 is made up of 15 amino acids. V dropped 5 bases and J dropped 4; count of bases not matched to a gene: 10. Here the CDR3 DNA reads TGTGCCAGCAGTCAAAGCGTGACAGGGCCCACTGAAGCTTTCTTT. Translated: CASSQSVTGPTEAFF.

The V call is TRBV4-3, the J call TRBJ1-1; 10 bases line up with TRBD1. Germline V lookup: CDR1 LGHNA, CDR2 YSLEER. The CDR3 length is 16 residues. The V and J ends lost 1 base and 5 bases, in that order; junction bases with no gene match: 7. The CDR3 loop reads CASSQVRGQGRTEAFF. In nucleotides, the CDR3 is TGCGCCAGCAGCCAAGTTCGGGGACAGGGGCGAACTGAAGCTTTCTTT.

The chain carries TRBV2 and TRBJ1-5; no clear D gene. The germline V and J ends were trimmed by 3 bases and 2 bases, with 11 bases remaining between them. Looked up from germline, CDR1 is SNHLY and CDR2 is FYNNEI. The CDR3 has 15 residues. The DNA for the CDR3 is TGTGCCAGCAGTGATAATCTCCAGGGCAATCAGCCCCAGCATTTT. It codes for CASSDNLQGNQPQHF.

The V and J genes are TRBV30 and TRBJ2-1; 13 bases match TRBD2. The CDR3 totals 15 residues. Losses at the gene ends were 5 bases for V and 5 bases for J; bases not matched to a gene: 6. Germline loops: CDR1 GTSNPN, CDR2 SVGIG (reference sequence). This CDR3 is CAWDTSGRGNNEQFF. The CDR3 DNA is TGTGCCTGGGACACTAGCGGGAGGGGGAACAATGAGCAGTTCTTC. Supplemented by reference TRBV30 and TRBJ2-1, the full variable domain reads SQTIHQWPATLVQPVGSPLSLECTVEGTSNPNLYWYRQAAGRGLQLLFYSVGIGQISSEVPQNLSASRPQDRQFILSSKKLLLSDSGFYLCAWDTSGRGNNEQFFGPGTRLTVL.

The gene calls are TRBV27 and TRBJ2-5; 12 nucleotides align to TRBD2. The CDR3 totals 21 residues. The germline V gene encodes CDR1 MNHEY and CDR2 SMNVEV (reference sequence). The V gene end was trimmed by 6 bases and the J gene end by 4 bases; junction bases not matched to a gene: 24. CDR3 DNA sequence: TGTGCCAGCAGCGTAATAGCGCCGGGACTAGCGGGCGAGGGGGCAAGAGAGACCCAGTACTTC. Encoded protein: CASSVIAPGLAGEGARETQYF.

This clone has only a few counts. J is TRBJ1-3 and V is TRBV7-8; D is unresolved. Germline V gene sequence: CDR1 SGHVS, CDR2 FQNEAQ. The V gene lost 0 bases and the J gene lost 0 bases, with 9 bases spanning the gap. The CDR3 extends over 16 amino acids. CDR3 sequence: CASSLASIDSGNTIYF. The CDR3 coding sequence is TGTGCCAGCAGCTTAGCCTCGATAGACTCTGGAAACACCATATATTTT.

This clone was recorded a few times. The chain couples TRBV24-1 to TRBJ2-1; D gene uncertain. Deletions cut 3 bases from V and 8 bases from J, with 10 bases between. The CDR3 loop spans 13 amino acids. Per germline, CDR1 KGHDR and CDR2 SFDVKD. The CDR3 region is CATSDLVMDEQFF. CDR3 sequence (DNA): TGTGCCACCAGTGATCTAGTCATGGATGAGCAGTTCTTC.

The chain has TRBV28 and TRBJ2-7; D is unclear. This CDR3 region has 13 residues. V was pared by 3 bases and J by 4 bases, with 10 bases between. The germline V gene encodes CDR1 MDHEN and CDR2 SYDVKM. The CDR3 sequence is CASSFPPRYEQYF. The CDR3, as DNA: TGTGCCAGCAGTTTCCCCCCCCGTTACGAGCAGTACTTC.

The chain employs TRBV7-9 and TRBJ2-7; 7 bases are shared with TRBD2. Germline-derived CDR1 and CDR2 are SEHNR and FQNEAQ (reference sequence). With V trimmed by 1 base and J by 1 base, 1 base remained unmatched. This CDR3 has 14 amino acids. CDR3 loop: CASSLGGLSYEQYF. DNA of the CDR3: TGTGCCAGCAGCTTAGGGGGACTATCCTACGAGCAGTACTTC.

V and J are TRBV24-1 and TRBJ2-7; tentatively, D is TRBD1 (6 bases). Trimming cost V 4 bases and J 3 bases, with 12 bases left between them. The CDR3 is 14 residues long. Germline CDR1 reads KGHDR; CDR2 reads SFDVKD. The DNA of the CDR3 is TGTGCCACCAGTGAAGTAGGACAGCTCTACGAGCAGTACTTC. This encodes CATSEVGQLYEQYF.

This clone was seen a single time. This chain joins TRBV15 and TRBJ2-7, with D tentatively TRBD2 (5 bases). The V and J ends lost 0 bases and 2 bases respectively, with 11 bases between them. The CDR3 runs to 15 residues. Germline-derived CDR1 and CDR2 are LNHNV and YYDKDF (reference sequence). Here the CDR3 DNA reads TGTGCCACCAGCAGAGAGGCCGGGAAGGCCTACGAGCAGTACTTC. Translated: CATSREAGKAYEQYF.

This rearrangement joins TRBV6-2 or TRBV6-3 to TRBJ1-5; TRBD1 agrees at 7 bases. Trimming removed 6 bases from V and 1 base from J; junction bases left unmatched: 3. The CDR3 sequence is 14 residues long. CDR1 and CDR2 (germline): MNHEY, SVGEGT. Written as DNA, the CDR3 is TGTGCCAGCAGCCAGGGGGGAAGCAATCAGCCCCAGCATTTT. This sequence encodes CASSQGGSNQPQHF.

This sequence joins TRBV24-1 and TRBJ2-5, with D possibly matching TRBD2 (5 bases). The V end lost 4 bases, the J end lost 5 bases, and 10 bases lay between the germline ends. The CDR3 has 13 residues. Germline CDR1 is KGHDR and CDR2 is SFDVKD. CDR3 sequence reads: CATSEGSVETQYF. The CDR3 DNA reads TGTGCCACCAGTGAGGGGAGTGTGGAGACCCAGTACTTC.

The CDR3 here is CASSIDPGPPYNEQFF. CDR3 nucleotide sequence: TGTGCCAGTAGTATAGATCCGGGACCACCCTACAATGAGCAGTTCTTC. The chain carries TRBV19 and TRBJ2-1; TRBD1 or TRBD2 may be the D gene (5 bases each). This CDR3 is 16 amino acids long. The V and J ends lost 0 bases and 2 bases respectively, with 11 bases between them. Germline CDR1 and CDR2: LNHDA and SQIVND (reference sequence).

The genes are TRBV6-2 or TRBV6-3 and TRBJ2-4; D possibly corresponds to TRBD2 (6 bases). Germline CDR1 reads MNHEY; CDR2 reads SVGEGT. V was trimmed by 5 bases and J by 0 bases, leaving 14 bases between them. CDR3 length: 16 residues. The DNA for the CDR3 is TGTGCCAGCAGTGGACCCGGGAGCCTAGCCAAAAACATTCAGTACTTC. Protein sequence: CASSGPGSLAKNIQYF.

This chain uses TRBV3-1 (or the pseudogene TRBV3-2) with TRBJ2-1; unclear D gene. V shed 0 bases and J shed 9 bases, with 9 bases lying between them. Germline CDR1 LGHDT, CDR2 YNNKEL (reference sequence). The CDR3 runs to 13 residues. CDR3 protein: CASSQDFGFEQFF. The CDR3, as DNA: TGTGCCAGCAGCCAAGATTTTGGTTTTGAGCAGTTCTTC.